A single sample gave rise to the 11 T cell receptor beta chains below, sequenced in a study of CD8 T cells in Susac syndrome. Random hexamers served to reverse transcribe about 0.45 to 1 ug RNA. In TCRdb, the immunoSEQ multiplex PCR reads were re-called with MiXCR into one record per CDR3 protein. The table records approximately 260,000 distinct CDR3 sequences, almost 97% of them present only once. The sequencing input was CD4+ T cells from PBMCs. The source of these receptors is a human donor with Susac syndrome.

The V call is TRBV12-3 or TRBV12-4, the J call TRBJ1-1; D ambiguous. V was trimmed by 2 bases and J by 2 bases, leaving 15 bases between them. The CDR3 sequence is 16 residues long. In DNA form, the CDR3 reads TGTGCCAGCAGTTTACGAGATGGAAAGGGTAACACTGAAGCTTTCTTT. Translation: CASSLRDGKGNTEAFF.

This chain links TRBV20-1 with TRBJ1-1; D possibly corresponds to TRBD1 (6 bases). The V gene's germline CDR1 is DFQATT and CDR2 SNEGSKA (reference sequence). The CDR3 is 13 residues long. V was clipped by 5 bases and J by 5 bases, with 15 bases between them. CDR3 nucleotide sequence: TGCAGTGCTCCCCCCGGGAGGGGGACTGAAGCTTTCTTT. This codes for CSAPPGRGTEAFF.

The chain has TRBV28 and TRBJ2-6, with D hard to call. Germline V gene lookup returns CDR1 MDHEN and CDR2 SYDVKM. The CDR3 consists of 15 residues. Trimming stripped 5 bases from V and 0 bases from J, with 8 bases between. CDR3: CASSPGHSGANVLTF. The DNA for the CDR3 is TGTGCCAGCAGTCCCGGGCACTCTGGGGCCAACGTCCTGACTTTC. Supplemented by reference TRBV28 and TRBJ2-6, the full variable domain reads DVKVTQSSRYLVKRTGEKVFLECVQDMDHENMFWYRQDPGLGLRLIYFSYDVKMKEKGDIPEGYSVSREKKERFSLILESASTNQTSMYLCASSPGHSGANVLTFGAGSRLTVL.

The V and J genes are TRBV28 and TRBJ1-5; a weak D match, TRBD1 (6 bases). Germline V gives CDR1 MDHEN, CDR2 SYDVKM. This CDR3 region has 11 residues. The V end was cut by 10 bases, the J end by 6 bases, with 10 bases between. The CDR3 nucleotides are TGTGCCACCAGGGGAATTCAGCCCCAGCATTTT. Amino acids: CATRGIQPQHF.

The rearrangement joins TRBV6-5 to TRBJ2-5; D gene ambiguous. Germline values: CDR1 MNHEY, CDR2 SVGAGI. CDR3 length equals 14 residues. The V end was cut by 0 bases, the J end by 5 bases, with 10 bases between. The CDR3 spells CASSYSGRWETQYF. CDR3 nucleotides: TGTGCCAGCAGTTACTCCGGACGGTGGGAGACCCAGTACTTC.

The V and J genes are TRBV29-1 and TRBJ2-7; perhaps TRBD2 as D (6 bases). The CDR3 is made up of 13 amino acids. Germline loops: CDR1 SQVTM, CDR2 ANQGSEA. V lost 0 bases and J 8 bases, leaving 14 bases between the germline ends. The CDR3 region is CSVEDGRKGQQYF. CDR3 nucleotide sequence: TGCAGCGTTGAAGATGGGAGGAAAGGACAGCAGTACTTC.

The CDR3 loop is CAWTGRMNTEAFF. DNA of the CDR3: TGTGCCTGGACGGGACGGATGAACACTGAAGCTTTCTTT. The V gene is TRBV30, the J gene TRBJ1-1; tentative D call: TRBD1 (5 bases). The ends were cut back, 4 bases at V and 0 bases at J, with 9 bases in the middle. In germline, CDR1 is GTSNPN, CDR2 SVGIG (reference sequence). The CDR3 is made up of 13 amino acids.

The rearrangement joins TRBV12-3 or TRBV12-4 to TRBJ2-7; TRBD2 aligns across 7 bases. After removal of 5 bases from V and 0 bases from J, the junction contained 7 bases not matched to a gene. The CDR3 runs to 15 residues. The CDR3 here is CASSVSGVSSYEQYF. The DNA of the CDR3 is TGTGCCAGCAGTGTAAGCGGGGTAAGCTCCTACGAGCAGTACTTC.

The J gene is TRBJ1-1, the V gene TRBV9; TRBD1 agrees at 10 bases. CDR1 SGDLS and CDR2 YYNGEE come from the germline V gene. This CDR3 comprises 15 residues. Trimming at V came to 3 bases and at J to 4 bases, leaving 6 bases not matched to a gene. CDR3: CASSGTGGEGTEAFF. The CDR3 coding sequence is TGTGCCAGCAGCGGGACAGGGGGAGAAGGCACTGAAGCTTTCTTT.

The chain combines TRBV9 with TRBJ2-3; D call uncertain. Germline CDR1 and CDR2: SGDLS and YYNGEE. The CDR3 has 13 residues. The V gene lost 3 bases and the J gene lost 3 bases, with 8 bases spanning the gap. The CDR3 coding sequence is TGTGCCAGCAGCGCACAGAGTACAGATACGCAGTATTTT. It yields the protein CASSAQSTDTQYF.

This chain joins TRBV29-1 and TRBJ1-1, with a weak D call TRBD1 (6 bases). Germline loops: CDR1 SQVTM, CDR2 ANQGSEA. There are 12 residues in the CDR3. The V end lost 6 bases, the J end lost 7 bases, and 15 bases lay between the germline ends. The CDR3 region is CSVSDGGLEAFF. The CDR3 nucleotides are TGCAGCGTCTCCGACGGGGGCCTTGAAGCTTTCTTT.